This T cell receptor (beta chain) was profiled in a study of a mutant IDH1 vaccine in newly diagnosed glioma. Study details: All eight of the vaccinations patients received fell in weeks 1, 3, 5, 7, 11, 15, 19 and 23. Treated individuals were 62.5% male and roughly 40% female, averaging approximately 40 years of age. Earlier treatment was radiotherapy, temozolomide, or both, with most getting both.

This clone was counted only a few times. Antigen: not known. Time point here: week 23, last vaccination. Each vaccine dose was 300 ug of mutant IDH1 20-mer peptide, with topical imiquimod. The CDR3 is 13 residues long. The V end was cut by 8 bases, the J end by 0 bases, with 10 bases between. CDR1 is MNHEY, CDR2 SVGAGI, per germline. Study-wide findings and caveats: Pseudoprogression looked unconnected to shifts in top peripheral T cell clonotypes.

Measured with immunoSEQ multiplex PCR; TCRdb has only the in-frame clones, and not every one. The sample shows about 43,000 clones, about four fifths of them seen only once. The chain links TRBV6-5 to TRBJ1-1; D is undetermined. This specimen consisted of PBMCs, obtained from a glioma patient whose treatment included an IDH1 peptide vaccine. This TCR was recovered from a woman aged 18-35 years with glioma. Some clones in this sample may be carry-over from other donors' samples. Here the CDR3 reads CASSRTVNTEAFF. CDR3 bases: TGTGCCAGCTCCCGGACGGTGAACACTGAAGCTTTCTTT.